The rows below give T cell receptor beta chains drawn from one sample of a study of glioma-infiltrating T cells after dendritic cell vaccination. Produced via immunoSEQ multiplex PCR; TCRdb's table is partial and in-frame only. The data show tens of thousands of clones, about four fifths seen once. Material: blood, obtained before dendritic cell vaccination. The source is a human donor with glioblastoma. Both conserved end residues are part of each CDR3. Each record gives: J gene, D gene, V gene, CDR3 DNA, CDR3 protein. The D gene is left open where the match is weak.

J: TRBJ2-2; D: .; V: TRBV6-1; DNA: TGTGCCAGCAGTGAACGCTTACAGGGGCGGAGGGACACCGGGGAGCTGTTTTTT; CDR3: CASSERLQGRRDTGELFF
J: TRBJ2-1; D: .; V: TRBV2; DNA: TGTGCCAGCAGTGATCAGTATGAGCAGTTCTTC; CDR3: CASSDQYEQFF
J: TRBJ1-3; D: .; V: TRBV7-9; DNA: TGTGCCAGCAGCCGTGAGTCGGGAAACACCATATATTTT; CDR3: CASSRESGNTIYF
J: TRBJ1-1; D: .; V: TRBV2; DNA: TGTGCCAGCAGTTCTACTCCCTTCGGGGCTTTCTTT; CDR3: CASSSTPFGAFF
J: TRBJ2-6; D: .; V: TRBV6-1; DNA: TGTGCCAGCAGTCTCTCTGGGGCCAACGTCCTGACTTTC; CDR3: CASSLSGANVLTF
J: TRBJ1-3; D: .; V: TRBV9; DNA: TGTGCCAGCAGCGCCACAGGGTCTGGAAACACCATATATTTT; CDR3: CASSATGSGNTIYF
J: TRBJ1-4; D: .; V: TRBV7-2; DNA: TGTGCCAGCAGCACAGAGTACGAAAAACTGTTTTTT; CDR3: CASSTEYEKLFF
J: TRBJ1-1; D: TRBD1; V: TRBV10-3; DNA: TGTGCCATCAGTGAGTCCTCCCAGGGGGCGGGAACTGAAGCTTTCTTT; CDR3: CAISESSQGAGTEAFF
J: TRBJ1-1; D: .; V: TRBV5-1; DNA: TGCGCCAGCAGCAGGGGGTTGGGGAACACTGAAGCTTTCTTT; CDR3: CASSRGLGNTEAFF
J: TRBJ2-7; D: TRBD1; V: TRBV18; DNA: TGTGCCAGCTCACCAGGGACCGACAGGGGCGAGCAGTACTTC; CDR3: CASSPGTDRGEQYF